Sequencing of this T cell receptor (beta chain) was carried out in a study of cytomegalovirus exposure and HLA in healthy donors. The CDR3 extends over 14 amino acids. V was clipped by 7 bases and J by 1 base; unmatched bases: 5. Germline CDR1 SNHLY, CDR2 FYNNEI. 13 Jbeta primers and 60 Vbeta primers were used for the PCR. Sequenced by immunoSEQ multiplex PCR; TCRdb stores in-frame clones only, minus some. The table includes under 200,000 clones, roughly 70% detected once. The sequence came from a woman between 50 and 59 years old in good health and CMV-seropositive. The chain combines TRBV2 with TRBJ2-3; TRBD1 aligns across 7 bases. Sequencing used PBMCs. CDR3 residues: CASKPGGGTDTQYF. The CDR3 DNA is TGTGCCAGCAAACCAGGGGGTGGCACAGATACGCAGTATTTT.